This T cell receptor (beta chain) originates from a study of OX40 agonist ivuxolimab in advanced cancers. Study at large: At doses from 0.01 to 10 mg/kg, patients were given intravenous ivuxolimab every 2 weeks.

General study points: The expanded peripheral T cells' antigen specificity was not determined.

This CDR3 region has 14 residues. The germline gives CDR1 SGHDT, CDR2 YYEEEE. The V and J ends lost 0 bases and 4 bases respectively, with 8 bases between them. With regard to this clone: The antigen remains unidentified.

Clones were read by immunoSEQ multiplex PCR, and TCRdb kept only the in-frame ones, dropping some. Of roughly 88,000 clones in the sample, approximately 87% were seen once. This sequence was found in an adult with an advanced solid tumor such as melanoma, head and neck, liver or kidney cancer. The sequenced sample was CD4+ or CD8+ T cells sorted from blood, obtained in a trial of the OX40 agonist ivuxolimab. The rearrangement uses TRBV5-6 and TRBJ1-5; D gene ambiguous. CDR3 bases: TGTGCCAGCAGCTTGGTTCGGGATAATCAGCCCCAGCATTTT. Its protein is CASSLVRDNQPQHF.